The 27 T cell receptor beta chains in this list originate from one sample, sequenced in a study of T cells in narcolepsy. Only in-frame clones appear in the TCRdb table, and some are missing; sequencing was by immunoSEQ multiplex PCR. The data show roughly 20,000 clones, 83% seen once. Sequencing used memory (CD45RA-) CD4+ T cells from blood. Every receptor here comes from a human donor in good health.

The chain recombines TRBV5-6 with TRBJ2-3, with 8 nucleotides matching TRBD2. In germline, CDR1 is SGHDT, CDR2 YYEEEE. The CDR3 is 15 residues long. Losses at the gene ends were 6 bases for V and 5 bases for J; bases not matched to a gene: 11. CDR3 nucleotides: TGTGCCAGCACACCTATGGGAGCGGGGGAAGATACGCAGTATTTT. Translated, it gives CASTPMGAGEDTQYF.

The chain has TRBV15 and TRBJ2-5, with TRBD1 identical over 9 bases. The J call may not be correct, given that the DNA end is closer to TRBJ2-7. In germline, CDR1 is LNHNV, CDR2 YYDKDF (reference sequence). This CDR3 has 14 residues. DNA of the CDR3: TGTGCCACCAGCCGGGGACAGGGTGTCTACGAGCAGTACTTC. This sequence encodes CATSRGQGVYEQYF.

V is TRBV7-9 and J is TRBJ1-2, with D hard to call. This CDR3 is built from 11 residues. V was cut by 3 bases and J by 3 bases, with 2 bases left in between. Germline V CDR1 and CDR2: SEHNR, FQNEAQ (reference sequence). The CDR3 region has the DNA TGTGCCAGCAGCTTCGACTATGGCTACACCTTC. Protein: CASSFDYGYTF.

The CDR3 bases are TGTGCTAGTGGTTGGGGGACTAGCGGGAGGGGCACAGATACGCAGTATTTT. As protein: CASGWGTSGRGTDTQYF. This chain joins TRBV12-5 and TRBJ2-3; 16 bases fit TRBD2. The length of the CDR3 is 17 residues. The germline V gene has CDR1 LGHNT and CDR2 FRNRAP. Trimming at V came to 4 bases and at J to 1 base, leaving 2 bases not matched to a gene.

This sequence joins TRBV5-6 and TRBJ2-1; a possible D gene is TRBD2 (6 bases). The germline V gene has CDR1 SGHDT and CDR2 YYEEEE. V was pared by 5 bases and J by 7 bases, with 16 bases between. The CDR3 is 14 residues long. DNA of the CDR3: TGTGCCAGCAGTTGGTACGACGGAGGGAATGAGCAGTTCTTC. It is translated as CASSWYDGGNEQFF.

There are a few counts of this clone. V gene TRBV18 combines with J gene TRBJ1-4; a possible D gene is TRBD1 (5 bases). From germline, CDR1 is KGHSH and CDR2 LQKENI. Trimming left V 2 bases short and J 8 bases short, with 18 bases between. This CDR3 is 16 amino acids long. The CDR3 loop reads CASSPTTRQQNEKLFF. The CDR3, as DNA: TGTGCCAGCTCACCAACTACCCGACAGCAGAACGAAAAACTGTTTTTT.

This clone is a singleton in its sample. V is TRBV28 and J is TRBJ1-1; tentative D call: TRBD1 (6 bases). Deletions cut 2 bases from V and 4 bases from J, with 17 bases between. In germline, CDR1 is MDHEN, CDR2 SYDVKM. This CDR3 is built from 16 residues. The CDR3 sequence is CASSLPQGILGTEAFF. For the CDR3, the DNA is TGTGCCAGCAGTTTACCCCAGGGGATTTTGGGCACTGAAGCTTTCTTT. Complete variable domain (other parts from reference TRBV28 and TRBJ1-1): DVKVTQSSRYLVKRTGEKVFLECVQDMDHENMFWYRQDPGLGLRLIYFSYDVKMKEKGDIPEGYSVSREKKERFSLILESASTNQTSMYLCASSLPQGILGTEAFFGQGTRLTVV.

The CDR3 is CASLGTSGAKYNEQFF. CDR3 nucleotides: TGTGCCAGCCTGGGGACTAGCGGGGCTAAGTACAATGAGCAGTTCTTC. The rearrangement uses TRBV27 and TRBJ2-1; 13 nucleotides match TRBD2. Trimming cost V 8 bases and J 4 bases; bases outside gene matches: 8. Per the germline V gene, CDR1 is MNHEY and CDR2 is SMNVEV (reference sequence). CDR3 length: 16 residues.

As regards this clone: One end of the junction is discordant with germline, which a read error may explain. This chain links TRBV6-1 with TRBJ2-7, with D unclear. Per germline, CDR1 MNHNS and CDR2 SASEGT. The CDR3 extends over 11 amino acids. The CDR3 region has the DNA TGTGCCGGCAGTGAATTACACGAGCAGTACTTC. This translates into CAGSELHEQYF.

The chain couples TRBV18 to TRBJ2-2, with 8 bases matching TRBD1. Germline V gives CDR1 KGHSH, CDR2 LQKENI. The CDR3 runs to 16 residues. The V gene end was trimmed by 2 bases and the J gene end by 5 bases; junction bases not matched to a gene: 7. This chain's CDR3 is CASSPITQGETGELFF. The DNA of the CDR3 is TGTGCCAGCTCACCAATCACACAGGGGGAAACCGGGGAGCTGTTTTTT.

This chain links TRBV7-3 with TRBJ2-5, with D maybe TRBD2 (5 bases). CDR3 size: 14 residues. CDR1 and CDR2 (germline): SGHTA, FQGTGA. V lost 5 bases and J 3 bases, leaving 13 bases between the germline ends. Written as DNA, the CDR3 is TGTGCCAGCAGCCCCAACCGGGGAAAAGAGACCCAGTACTTC. This sequence encodes CASSPNRGKETQYF.

There are a few counts of this clone. J is TRBJ1-1 and V is TRBV6-6, with D possibly TRBD1 on 5 matching bases. Germline CDR1 is MNHNY and CDR2 is SVGAGI (reference sequence). This CDR3 spans 13 amino acids. The V and J ends lost 8 bases and 1 base respectively, with 11 bases between them. Here the CDR3 DNA reads TGTGCCAGCGCACCCCAGGGGAACACTGAAGCTTTCTTT. This sequence encodes CASAPQGNTEAFF.

This clone was seen more than once but under ten times. The chain combines TRBV7-9 with TRBJ1-5; no clear D. The CDR3 consists of 13 residues. V was pared by 5 bases and J by 5 bases, with 10 bases between. CDR1 SEHNR and CDR2 FQNEAQ come from the germline V gene (reference sequence). CDR3 residues: CASSKGWDQPQHF. DNA of the CDR3: TGTGCCAGCAGCAAGGGCTGGGATCAGCCCCAGCATTTT. The full variable domain, completed using reference TRBV7-9 and TRBJ1-5, is DTGVSQNPRHKITKRGQNVTFRCDPISEHNRLYWYRQTLGQGPEFLTYFQNEAQLEKSRLLSDRFSAERPKGSFSTLEIQRTEQGDSAMYLCASSKGWDQPQHFGDGTRLSIL.

The chain links TRBV9 to TRBJ2-5; TRBD1 agrees at 10 bases. Germline values: CDR1 SGDLS, CDR2 YYNGEE. The junction had 8 bases not matched to a gene; V was cut back by 3 bases and J by 6 bases. The CDR3 is 15 amino acids. Written as DNA, the CDR3 is TGTGCCAGCAGCGCCGGGACAGGGGTTACGAAGACCCAGTACTTC. Its translation: CASSAGTGVTKTQYF.

This CDR3 reads CASSSNTGTGELFF. Here the CDR3 DNA reads TGCGCCAGCAGCTCCAATACAGGGACCGGGGAGCTGTTTTTT. The chain recombines TRBV5-1 with TRBJ2-2; D might be TRBD1 (6 bases). The CDR3 extends over 14 amino acids. V lost 3 bases and J 5 bases, leaving 11 bases between the germline ends. Germline assignment: CDR1 SGHRS and CDR2 YFSETQ.

The V and J genes are TRBV4-3 and TRBJ2-7, with D maybe TRBD1 (6 bases). This CDR3 contains 14 residues. Germline V gene lookup returns CDR1 LGHNA and CDR2 YSLEER. V was pared by 6 bases and J by 0 bases, with 12 bases between. Here the CDR3 DNA reads TGCGCCAGCAGTCGAAGCAGGGGCTCCTACGAGCAGTACTTC. Translation gives CASSRSRGSYEQYF.

The gene calls are TRBV7-2 and TRBJ2-7; D ambiguous. This CDR3 has 14 amino acids. V lost 5 bases to trimming and J lost 6 bases, with 17 bases between them. Per the germline V gene, CDR1 is SGHTA and CDR2 is FQGNSA. The CDR3 reads CASSDRGRSSEQYF. The CDR3 nucleotides read TGTGCCAGCAGCGACCGAGGACGGAGCTCCGAGCAGTACTTC.

The chain uses TRBV5-1 and TRBJ1-3; possibly TRBD1 for D (5 bases). The V gene lost 0 bases and the J gene lost 6 bases, with 10 bases spanning the gap. This CDR3 spans 14 amino acids. Germline loops: CDR1 SGHRS, CDR2 YFSETQ. The chain's CDR3 is CASSLGGAENTIYF. The CDR3 DNA sequence: TGCGCCAGCAGCTTGGGTGGGGCCGAAAACACCATATATTTT.

V usage is TRBV7-9 and J usage is TRBJ2-5, with 8 bases aligning to TRBD2. Unmatched junction bases numbered 9, after V lost 8 bases and J lost 4 bases. This CDR3 spans 14 amino acids. Germline lookup yields CDR1 SEHNR and CDR2 FQNEAQ (reference sequence). The CDR3: CASPGLAGGETQYF. DNA of the CDR3: TGTGCCAGCCCGGGGCTAGCGGGCGGAGAGACCCAGTACTTC.

This clone was seen more than once but under ten times. The chain combines TRBV7-2 with TRBJ2-7; TRBD2 matches 13 bases. Germline loops: CDR1 SGHTA, CDR2 FQGNSA. The CDR3 length is 16 residues. J lost 6 bases, V lost 5 bases, and 10 bases had no gene match. DNA for the CDR3: TGTGCCAGCAGCCCCGGGACTAGCGGGGCCCTCGGCGAGCAGTACTTC. Its translation: CASSPGTSGALGEQYF.

The chain is built from TRBV6-5 and TRBJ1-4; D might be TRBD1 (6 bases). V lost 5 bases to trimming and J lost 6 bases, with 16 bases between them. This CDR3 has 15 amino acids. Germline CDR1 MNHEY, CDR2 SVGAGI. CDR3 nucleotides: TGTGCCAGCAGTGTGAACAGGGCCCTTGATGAAAAACTGTTTTTT. Protein: CASSVNRALDEKLFF.

The chain is built from TRBV7-2 and TRBJ2-7; D perhaps matches TRBD1 (6 bases). Trimming removed 5 bases at V and 0 bases at J, with 11 bases between. The CDR3 is 14 amino acids. Germline CDR1 is SGHTA and CDR2 is FQGNSA. The CDR3 loop is CASSLRQDSYEQYF. CDR3 sequence (DNA): TGTGCCAGCAGCCTCCGACAGGACTCCTACGAGCAGTACTTC. Full variable domain (outside the CDR3, taken from reference TRBV7-2 and TRBJ2-7): GAGVSQSPSNKVTEKGKDVELRCDPISGHTALYWYRQSLGQGLEFLIYFQGNSAPDKSGLPSDRFSAERTGGSVSTLTIQRTQQEDSAVYLCASSLRQDSYEQYFGPGTRLTVT.

This clone was seen once. The V and J genes are TRBV6-1 and TRBJ1-2; D possibly corresponds to TRBD1 (5 bases). V was trimmed by 4 bases and J by 0 bases, leaving 12 bases between them. Germline CDR1 is MNHNS and CDR2 is SASEGT. The CDR3 length is 15 residues. CDR3 region: CASSASGGANYGYTF. The DNA for the CDR3 is TGTGCCAGCAGTGCCTCCGGGGGAGCTAACTATGGCTACACCTTC.

J is TRBJ1-4 and V is TRBV27; 7 bases agree with TRBD1. Germline assignment: CDR1 MNHEY and CDR2 SMNVEV (reference sequence). This CDR3 is 13 amino acids long. Germline trimming cut 7 bases from V and 7 bases from J; bases unmatched to any gene: 6. The CDR3 DNA is TGTGCCAGCAAACAGGGGAGGAGTGAAAAACTGTTTTTT. It yields the protein CASKQGRSEKLFF. Supplemented by reference TRBV27 and TRBJ1-4, the full variable domain reads EAQVTQNPRYLITVTGKKLTVTCSQNMNHEYMSWYRQDPGLGLRQIYYSMNVEVTDKGDVPEGYKVSRKEKRNFPLILESPSPNQTSLYFCASKQGRSEKLFFGSGTQLSVL.

This rearrangement joins TRBV7-2 to TRBJ1-5; perhaps TRBD1 as D (6 bases). V gave up 1 base and J gave up 1 base, with 14 bases separating them. The CDR3 extends over 17 amino acids. Germline V lookup: CDR1 SGHTA, CDR2 FQGNSA. The CDR3 is CASSLEGGRRSNQPQHF. CDR3 DNA: TGTGCCAGCAGCTTAGAAGGGGGACGGAGGAGCAATCAGCCCCAGCATTTT.

The CDR3 DNA is TGTGCCAGCTCGGGGGGCGCCGGTCAGCCCCAGCATTTT. Its protein is CASSGGAGQPQHF. J is TRBJ1-5 and V is TRBV18, with a tentative D call TRBD1 (6 bases). Germline V gives CDR1 KGHSH, CDR2 LQKENI. Trimming left V 6 bases short and J 6 bases short, with 12 bases between. The CDR3 covers 13 residues. Variable domain in full (rest from reference TRBV18 and TRBJ1-5): NAGVMQNPRHLVRRRGQEARLRCSPMKGHSHVYWYRQLPEEGLKFMVYLQKENIIDESGMPKERFSAEFPKEGPSILRIQQVVRGDSAAYFCASSGGAGQPQHFGDGTRLSIL.

The chain employs TRBV11-2 and TRBJ1-1; 7 bases fit TRBD1. There are 15 residues in the CDR3. V trimming: 4 bases; J trimming: 3 bases; junction bases outside the gene matches: 8. Germline V CDR1 and CDR2: SGHAT, FQNNGV. The CDR3 is CASSSSLRGDTEAFF. Written as DNA, the CDR3 is TGTGCCAGCAGCTCCTCCCTCAGGGGGGACACTGAAGCTTTCTTT.